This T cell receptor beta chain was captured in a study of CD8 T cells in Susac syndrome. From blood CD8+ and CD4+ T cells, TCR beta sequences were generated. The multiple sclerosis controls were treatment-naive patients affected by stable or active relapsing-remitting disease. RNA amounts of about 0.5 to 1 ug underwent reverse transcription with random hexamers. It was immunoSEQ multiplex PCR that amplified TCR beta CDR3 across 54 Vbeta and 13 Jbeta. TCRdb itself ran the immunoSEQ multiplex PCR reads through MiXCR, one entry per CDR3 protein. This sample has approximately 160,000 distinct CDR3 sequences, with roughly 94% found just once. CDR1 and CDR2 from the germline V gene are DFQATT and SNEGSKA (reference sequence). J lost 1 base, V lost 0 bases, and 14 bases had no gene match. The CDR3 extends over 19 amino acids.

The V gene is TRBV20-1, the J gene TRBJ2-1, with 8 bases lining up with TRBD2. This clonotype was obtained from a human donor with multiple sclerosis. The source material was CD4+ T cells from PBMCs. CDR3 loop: CSARDLGGSGSLSYNEQFF. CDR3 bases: TGCAGTGCTAGAGACCTGGGCGGGAGCGGGAGTTTGTCCTACAATGAGCAGTTCTTC.